Presented here are 5 T cell receptor beta chains from one specimen sequenced in a study of cytomegalovirus exposure and HLA in healthy donors. Primers for the PCR totalled 60 Vbeta and 13 Jbeta. Data came from immunoSEQ multiplex PCR; TCRdb stores just in-frame clones and leaves some out. The sample lists 95,000 to 110,000 clones; approximately 80% were seen once. Sequencing was performed on PBMCs. These receptor sequences come from a male donor in good health and CMV-seronegative.

The rearrangement links TRBV14 to TRBJ2-2, with 7 bases aligning to TRBD1. Trimming at V came to 6 bases and at J to 4 bases, leaving 8 bases not matched to a gene. Germline V gives CDR1 SGHDN, CDR2 FVKESK. This CDR3 has 15 residues. CDR3 region: CASRQGQIITGELFF. The CDR3 region has the DNA TGTGCCAGCAGACAGGGACAGATTATCACCGGGGAGCTGTTTTTT.

The chain is built from TRBV28 and TRBJ2-3; TRBD2 matches at 16 bases. The V segment lost 2 bases and the J segment 4 bases; nucleotides outside the gene matches: 9. CDR1 is MDHEN, CDR2 SYDVKM, per germline. The CDR3 length is 19 residues. The chain's CDR3 is CASSLVPGLAGGPPDTQYF. CDR3 DNA sequence: TGTGCCAGCAGTTTAGTCCCGGGACTAGCGGGAGGGCCCCCAGATACGCAGTATTTT.

V gene TRBV21-1 combines with J gene TRBJ1-5; TRBD1 was called by the table and not checked on the DNA. TRBV21-1 is given as a pseudogene. The CDR3 length is 16 residues. CDR3 DNA: TGTGCCAGCAGCAGCGAACAGGGTTTAGTCGATCAGCCCCAGCATTTT. Protein product: CASSSEQGLVDQPQHF.

This chain uses TRBV4-1 with TRBJ2-3; 7 nucleotides align to TRBD1. Germline V gene sequence: CDR1 MGHRA, CDR2 YSYEKL. The V segment lost 2 bases and the J segment 4 bases; nucleotides outside the gene matches: 9. The CDR3 extends over 16 amino acids. The CDR3 DNA is TGCGCCAGCAGCCAACCCCGACAGGGTAGATCAGATACGCAGTATTTT. Translating gives CASSQPRQGRSDTQYF.

This clone turned up a few times. The genes are TRBV10-3 and TRBJ2-3; TRBD2 aligns across 8 bases. The length of the CDR3 is 15 residues. The germline gives CDR1 ENHRY, CDR2 SYGVKD. Trimming at V came to 6 bases and at J to 4 bases, leaving 9 bases not matched to a gene. The CDR3 spells CAISQGLGGADTQYF. The CDR3 coding sequence is TGTGCCATCAGCCAGGGACTAGGAGGCGCAGATACGCAGTATTTT.